This entry is about one T cell receptor (beta chain). The data were obtained in a study of cytomegalovirus exposure and HLA in healthy donors. 60 Vbeta and 13 Jbeta primers were used in PCR. Here immunoSEQ multiplex PCR was the method, and the copy in TCRdb shows in-frame clones only, minus some. The sample lists about 170,000 clones, around 72% occurring once. Donors were ostensibly healthy at sampling, although undocumented immune exposures were probable. Sequencing used PBMCs. This receptor was taken from a woman aged 50 to 60 in good health and CMV-seropositive.

The CDR3 loop is CASSLGGGLARNEQFF. DNA for the CDR3: TGTGCCAGCAGCTTGGGCGGGGGACTAGCCCGCAATGAGCAGTTCTTC. The chain recombines TRBV7-2 with TRBJ2-1, with 9 bases matching TRBD2. Trimming took 3 bases from V and 6 from J; bases not matched to a gene: 9. Germline values: CDR1 SGHTA, CDR2 FQGNSA. This CDR3 region has 16 residues. Full variable domain (missing parts from reference TRBV7-2 and TRBJ2-1): GAGVSQSPSNKVTEKGKDVELRCDPISGHTALYWYRQSLGQGLEFLIYFQGNSAPDKSGLPSDRFSAERTGGSVSTLTIQRTQQEDSAVYLCASSLGGGLARNEQFFGPGTRLTVL.